This TCR beta chain appears in the sequencing data of a study of shared clonotypes between healthy human individuals. Overall study context: A donor's plate count was three for CD4 naive and three for CD4 memory; CD8 naive had two and CD8 memory one.

Assay execution took place at the deep level. Data came from immunoSEQ multiplex PCR; TCRdb stores just in-frame clones and leaves some out. The sample includes about 2.3 million clones, over 85% seen only once; the top ten take 0.39%. Subsets obtained from CD4+ cells comprised CD45RA+ naive and CD45RA-negative memory cells. The source of this sequence is a man between 18 and 35 years old in good health. Some clones in this sample may be carry-over from other donors' samples. Sequencing input: naive CD4+ T cells from PBMCs. The subset: CD45RA+ positively selected.

CDR3 bases: TGTGCCAGCTCACCACCGGGACAGGGGGCCTCTGGGGCCAACGTCCTGACTTTC. This encodes CASSPPGQGASGANVLTF. The chain joins TRBV18 to TRBJ2-6; TRBD1 matches at 12 bases. This CDR3 has 18 residues. V was clipped by 0 bases and J by 0 bases; unmatched bases: 0. In germline, CDR1 is KGHSH, CDR2 LQKENI. The full variable domain, its missing parts supplied by reference TRBV18 and TRBJ2-6, is NAGVMQNPRHLVRRRGQEARLRCSPMKGHSHVYWYRQLPEEGLKFMVYLQKENIIDESGMPKERFSAEFPKEGPSILRIQQVVRGDSAAYFCASSPPGQGASGANVLTFGAGSRLTVL.